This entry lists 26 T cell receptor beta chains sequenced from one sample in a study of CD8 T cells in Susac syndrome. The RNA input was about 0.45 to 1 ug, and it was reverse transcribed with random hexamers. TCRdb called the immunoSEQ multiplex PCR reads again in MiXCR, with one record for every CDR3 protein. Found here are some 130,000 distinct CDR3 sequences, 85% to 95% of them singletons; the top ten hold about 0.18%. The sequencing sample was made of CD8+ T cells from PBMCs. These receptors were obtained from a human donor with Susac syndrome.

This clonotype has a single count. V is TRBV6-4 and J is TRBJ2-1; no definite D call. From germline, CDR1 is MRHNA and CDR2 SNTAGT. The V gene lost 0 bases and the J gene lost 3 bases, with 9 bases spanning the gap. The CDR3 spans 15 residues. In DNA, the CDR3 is TGTGCCAGCAGTGACTCGATCACGGGCTACAATGAGCAGTTCTTC. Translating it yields CASSDSITGYNEQFF.

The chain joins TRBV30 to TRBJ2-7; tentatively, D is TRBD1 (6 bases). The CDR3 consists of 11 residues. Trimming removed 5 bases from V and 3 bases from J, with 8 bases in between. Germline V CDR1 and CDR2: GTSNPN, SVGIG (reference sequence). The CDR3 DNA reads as TGTGCCTGGGCGACAGGCTACGAGCAGTACTTC. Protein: CAWATGYEQYF.

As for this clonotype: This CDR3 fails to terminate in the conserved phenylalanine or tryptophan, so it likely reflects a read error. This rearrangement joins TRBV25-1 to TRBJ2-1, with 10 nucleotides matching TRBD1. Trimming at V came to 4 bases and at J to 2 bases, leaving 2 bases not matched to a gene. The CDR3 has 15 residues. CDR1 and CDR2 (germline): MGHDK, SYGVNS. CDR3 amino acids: CASSGGQGTYNEQFL. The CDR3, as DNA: TGTGCCAGCAGTGGGGGACAGGGGACCTACAATGAGCAGTTCCTC.

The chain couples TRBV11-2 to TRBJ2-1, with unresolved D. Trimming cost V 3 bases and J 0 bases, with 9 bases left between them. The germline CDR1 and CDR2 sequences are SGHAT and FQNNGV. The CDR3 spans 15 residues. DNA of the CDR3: TGTGCCAGCAGCTTGGCTCACAGCTCCTACAATGAGCAGTTCTTC. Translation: CASSLAHSSYNEQFF.

CDR3 amino acids: CASSLRGGRYGYTF. In nucleotides, the CDR3 is TGTGCCAGCAGTTTACGGGGGGGAAGATATGGCTACACCTTC. The chain links TRBV27 to TRBJ1-2; D might be TRBD1 (5 bases). Germline V lookup: CDR1 MNHEY, CDR2 SMNVEV (reference sequence). There are 14 residues in the CDR3. The V end lost 2 bases, the J end lost 5 bases, and 12 bases lay between the germline ends.

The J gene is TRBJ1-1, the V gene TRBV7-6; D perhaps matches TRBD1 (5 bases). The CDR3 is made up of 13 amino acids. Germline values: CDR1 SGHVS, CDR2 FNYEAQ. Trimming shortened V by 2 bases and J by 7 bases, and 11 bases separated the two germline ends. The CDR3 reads CASSLQGLGEAFF. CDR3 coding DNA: TGTGCCAGCAGCTTACAGGGACTTGGTGAAGCTTTCTTT.

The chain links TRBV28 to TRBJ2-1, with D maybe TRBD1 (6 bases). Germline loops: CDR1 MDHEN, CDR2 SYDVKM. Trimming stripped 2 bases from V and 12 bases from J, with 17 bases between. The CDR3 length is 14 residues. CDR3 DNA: TGTGCCAGCAGTTTAAGGTCACAGGGAAGTTTGCAGTTCTTC. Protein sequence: CASSLRSQGSLQFF.

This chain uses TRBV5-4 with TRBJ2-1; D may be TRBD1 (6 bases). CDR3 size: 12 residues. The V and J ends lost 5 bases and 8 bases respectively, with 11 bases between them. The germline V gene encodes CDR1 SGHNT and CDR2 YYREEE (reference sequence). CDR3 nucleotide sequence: TGTGCCAGCAGTTACAGGGTCGATGAGCAGTTCTTC. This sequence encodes CASSYRVDEQFF. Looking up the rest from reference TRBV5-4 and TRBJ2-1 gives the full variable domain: ETGVTQSPTHLIKTRGQQVTLRCSSQSGHNTVSWYQQALGQGPQFIFQYYREEENGRGNFPPRFSGLQFPNYSSELNVNALELDDSALYLCASSYRVDEQFFGPGTRLTVL.

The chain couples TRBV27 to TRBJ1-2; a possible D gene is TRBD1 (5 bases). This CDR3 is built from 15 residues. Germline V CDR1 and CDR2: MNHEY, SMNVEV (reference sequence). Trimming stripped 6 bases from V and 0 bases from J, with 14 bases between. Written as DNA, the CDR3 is TGTGCCAGCAGAGATTCGGGGCTAGCTAACTATGGCTACACCTTC. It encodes CASRDSGLANYGYTF.

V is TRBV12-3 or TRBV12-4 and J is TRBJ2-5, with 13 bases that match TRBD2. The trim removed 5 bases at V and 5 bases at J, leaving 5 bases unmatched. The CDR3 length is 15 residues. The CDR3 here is CASSPGTSGDETQYF. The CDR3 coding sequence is TGTGCCAGCAGTCCTGGGACTAGCGGGGACGAGACCCAGTACTTC.

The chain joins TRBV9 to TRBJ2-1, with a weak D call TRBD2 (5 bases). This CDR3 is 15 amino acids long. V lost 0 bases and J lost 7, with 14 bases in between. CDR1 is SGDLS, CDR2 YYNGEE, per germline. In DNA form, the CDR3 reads TGTGCCAGCAGCGTAGGAGGGTCCCTCGAAAATGAGCAGTTCTTC. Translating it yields CASSVGGSLENEQFF.

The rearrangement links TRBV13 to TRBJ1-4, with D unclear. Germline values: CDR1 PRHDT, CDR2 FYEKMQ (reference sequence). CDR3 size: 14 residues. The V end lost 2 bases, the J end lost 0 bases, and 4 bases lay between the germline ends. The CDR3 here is CASSLSATNEKLFF. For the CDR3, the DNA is TGTGCCAGCAGCTTAAGCGCAACTAATGAAAAACTGTTTTTT.

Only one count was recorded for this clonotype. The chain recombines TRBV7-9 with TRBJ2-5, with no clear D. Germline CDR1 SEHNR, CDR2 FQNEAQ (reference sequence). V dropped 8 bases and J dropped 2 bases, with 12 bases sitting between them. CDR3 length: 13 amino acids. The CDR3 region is CASGVQTQETQYF. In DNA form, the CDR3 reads TGTGCCAGCGGGGTGCAGACACAAGAGACCCAGTACTTC.

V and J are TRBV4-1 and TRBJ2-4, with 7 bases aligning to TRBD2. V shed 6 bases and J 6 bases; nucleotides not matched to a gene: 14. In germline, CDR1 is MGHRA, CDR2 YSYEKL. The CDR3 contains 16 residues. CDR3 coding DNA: TGCGCCAGCAGACCCCTTTGGCGGGAGTTCGGAAACATTCAGTACTTC. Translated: CASRPLWREFGNIQYF.

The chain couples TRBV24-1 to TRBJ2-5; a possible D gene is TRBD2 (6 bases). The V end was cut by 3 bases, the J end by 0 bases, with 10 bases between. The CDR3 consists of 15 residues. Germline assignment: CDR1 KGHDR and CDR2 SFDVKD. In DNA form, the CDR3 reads TGTGCCACCAGTGATGGTAGCGGAAACCAAGAGACCCAGTACTTC. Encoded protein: CATSDGSGNQETQYF.

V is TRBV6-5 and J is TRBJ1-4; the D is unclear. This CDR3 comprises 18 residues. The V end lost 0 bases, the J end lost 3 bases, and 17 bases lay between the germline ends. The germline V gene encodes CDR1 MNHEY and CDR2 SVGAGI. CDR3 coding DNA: TGTGCCAGCAGTTACTCGAGAGGCTCATTAGACTCTAATGAAAAACTGTTTTTT. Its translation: CASSYSRGSLDSNEKLFF.

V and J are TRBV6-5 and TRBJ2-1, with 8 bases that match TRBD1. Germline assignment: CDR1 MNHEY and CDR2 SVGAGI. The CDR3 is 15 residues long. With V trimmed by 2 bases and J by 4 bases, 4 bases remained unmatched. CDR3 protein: CASSYPGQGYNEQFF. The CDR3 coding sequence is TGTGCCAGCAGTTACCCCGGACAGGGATACAATGAGCAGTTCTTC.

The CDR3 bases are TGTGCCAGCAGCGTAGTTGAGACTAGCGGCAATGAGCAGTTCTTC. Translation: CASSVVETSGNEQFF. The chain employs TRBV9 and TRBJ2-1; 9 bases agree with TRBD2. The germline gives CDR1 SGDLS, CDR2 YYNGEE. Unmatched junction bases numbered 4, after V lost 0 bases and J lost 6 bases. The CDR3 runs 15 residues.

CDR3 sequence: CASWGSGNTDTQYF. In DNA, the CDR3 is TGTGCCAGTTGGGGGAGCGGGAACACAGATACGCAGTATTTT. The chain recombines TRBV27 with TRBJ2-3, with 7 bases lining up with TRBD2. Unmatched junction bases numbered 8, after V lost 9 bases and J lost 2 bases. This CDR3 is 14 amino acids long. Per the germline V gene, CDR1 is MNHEY and CDR2 is SMNVEV (reference sequence).

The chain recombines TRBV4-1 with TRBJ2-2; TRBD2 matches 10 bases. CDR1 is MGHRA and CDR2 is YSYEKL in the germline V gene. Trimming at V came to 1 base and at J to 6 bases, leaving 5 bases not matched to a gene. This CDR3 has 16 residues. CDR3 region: CASSQAQAGGSGELFF. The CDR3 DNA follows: TGCGCCAGCAGCCAAGCTCAAGCGGGAGGGTCCGGGGAGCTGTTTTTT.

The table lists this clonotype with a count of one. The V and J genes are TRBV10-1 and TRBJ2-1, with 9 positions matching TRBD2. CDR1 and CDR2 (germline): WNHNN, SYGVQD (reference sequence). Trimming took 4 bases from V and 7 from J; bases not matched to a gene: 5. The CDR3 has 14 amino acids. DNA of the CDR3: TGCGCCAGCAGTGTTAGCGGGAGTCGTAATGAGCAGTTCTTC. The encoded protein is CASSVSGSRNEQFF.

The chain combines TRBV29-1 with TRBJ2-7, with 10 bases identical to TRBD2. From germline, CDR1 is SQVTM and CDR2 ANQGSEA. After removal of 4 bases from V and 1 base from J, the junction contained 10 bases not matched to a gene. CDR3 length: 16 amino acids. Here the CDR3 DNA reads TGCAGCGTTGTGGGGGCATCTAGCGGGAGATCCTACGAGCAGTACTTC. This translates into CSVVGASSGRSYEQYF.

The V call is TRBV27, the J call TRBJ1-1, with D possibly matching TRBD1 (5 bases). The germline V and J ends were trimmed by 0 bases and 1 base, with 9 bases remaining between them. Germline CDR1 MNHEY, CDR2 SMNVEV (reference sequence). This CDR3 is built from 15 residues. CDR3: CASSLSRDSNTEAFF. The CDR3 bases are TGTGCCAGCAGTTTATCAAGGGACTCGAACACTGAAGCTTTCTTT.

CDR3: CASSQDYTNTEAFF. CDR3 nucleotide sequence: TGTGCCAGCAGCCAAGATTACACGAACACTGAAGCTTTCTTT. The chain employs TRBV3-1 and TRBJ1-1; D is ambiguous. The germline V gene encodes CDR1 LGHDT and CDR2 YNNKEL (reference sequence). This CDR3 is built from 14 residues. V was pared by 0 bases and J by 1 base, with 6 bases between.

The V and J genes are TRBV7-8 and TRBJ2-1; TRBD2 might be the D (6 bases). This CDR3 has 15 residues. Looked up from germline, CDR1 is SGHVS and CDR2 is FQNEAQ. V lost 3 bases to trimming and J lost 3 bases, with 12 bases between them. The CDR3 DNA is TGTGCCAGCAGCTTCCGGGAGCCCGTCTACAATGAGCAGTTCTTC. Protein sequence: CASSFREPVYNEQFF.

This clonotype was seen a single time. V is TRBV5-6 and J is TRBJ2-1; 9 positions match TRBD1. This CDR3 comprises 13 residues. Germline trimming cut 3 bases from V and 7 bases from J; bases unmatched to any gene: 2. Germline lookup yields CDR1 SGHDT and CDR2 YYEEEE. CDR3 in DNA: TGTGCCAGCAGCTCTGGACAGGGGAATGAGCAGTTCTTC. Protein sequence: CASSSGQGNEQFF.